This TCR beta chain was documented in a study of T cells in Graves' hyperthyroidism and ophthalmopathy. Study-level points and caveats: Model-based prediction identified ophthalmopathy a median approximately 6 months prior to its onset. Most expanded thyroid clonotypes above 0.001 also appeared in blood.

As to this clonotype: Antigen: not known.

TCR beta CDR3 regions were amplified from RNA. First-round RT-PCR targeting the TCR CDR3 was performed with the HTBI primer set. TCRdb reprocessed the multiplex PCR reads with MiXCR, giving one entry per CDR3 protein. The data show about 50,000 distinct CDR3 sequences, around half seen once. The sequencing sample was made of peripheral blood or thyroid tissue (not recorded which). The clonotype comes from a woman aged 50 to 60 with Graves' hyperthyroidism.

CDR3 protein: CATSSLADSYNSPLHF. CDR3 nucleotides: TGTGCCACCAGCAGTTTGGCAGACTCCTATAATTCACCCCTCCACTTT. The chain employs TRBV15 and TRBJ1-6; no clear D. The V end lost 3 bases, the J end lost 0 bases, and 9 bases lay between the germline ends. The CDR3 totals 16 residues. The V gene's germline CDR1 is LNHNV and CDR2 YYDKDF (reference sequence). The complete variable domain, with remaining parts taken from reference TRBV15 and TRBJ1-6, reads DAMVIQNPRYQVTQFGKPVTLSCSQTLNHNVMYWYQQKSSQAPKLLFHYYDKDFNNEADTPDNFQSRRPNTSFCFLDIRSPGLGDTAMYLCATSSLADSYNSPLHFGNGTRLTVT.